This record covers a single T cell receptor (beta chain). Clones were read by immunoSEQ multiplex PCR, and TCRdb kept only the in-frame ones, dropping some. The table lists 1.5 million to 2.5 million clones, about 95% of them singletons. This sample stems from a study of shared clonotypes between healthy human individuals. Terminally differentiated effector memory CD45RA+ cells were left out of the naive CD8 fraction, which was CD45RO-negative and positively selected for CCR7. With V trimmed by 3 bases and J by 2 bases, 3 bases remained unmatched. CDR1 and CDR2 from the germline V gene are SEHNR and FQNEAQ (reference sequence). The CDR3 loop spans 15 amino acids.

This clonotype was obtained from a man between 18 and 29 years old in good health. The sequencing sample was made of naive CD8+ T cells sorted from blood. The chain couples TRBV7-9 to TRBJ2-3, with 9 bases identical to TRBD2. The CDR3 DNA reads TGTGCCAGCAGCTTGAGACTAGCGGACACAGATACGCAGTATTTT. It translates to CASSLRLADTDTQYF. The complete variable domain, with remaining parts taken from reference TRBV7-9 and TRBJ2-3, reads DTGVSQNPRHKITKRGQNVTFRCDPISEHNRLYWYRQTLGQGPEFLTYFQNEAQLEKSRLLSDRFSAERPKGSFSTLEIQRTEQGDSAMYLCASSLRLADTDTQYFGPGTRLTVL.